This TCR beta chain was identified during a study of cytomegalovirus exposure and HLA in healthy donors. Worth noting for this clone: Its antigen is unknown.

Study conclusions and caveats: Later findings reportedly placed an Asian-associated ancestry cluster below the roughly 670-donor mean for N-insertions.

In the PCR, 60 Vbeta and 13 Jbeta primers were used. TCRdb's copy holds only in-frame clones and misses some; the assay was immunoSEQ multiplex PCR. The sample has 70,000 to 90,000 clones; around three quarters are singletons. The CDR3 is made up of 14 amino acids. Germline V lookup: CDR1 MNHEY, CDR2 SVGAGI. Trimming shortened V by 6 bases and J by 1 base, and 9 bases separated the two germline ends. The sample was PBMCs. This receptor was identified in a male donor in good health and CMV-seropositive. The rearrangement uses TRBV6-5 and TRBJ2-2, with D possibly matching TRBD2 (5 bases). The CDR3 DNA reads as TGTGCCAGCAGCACCGGGATGAACACCGGGGAGCTGTTTTTT. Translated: CASSTGMNTGELFF.